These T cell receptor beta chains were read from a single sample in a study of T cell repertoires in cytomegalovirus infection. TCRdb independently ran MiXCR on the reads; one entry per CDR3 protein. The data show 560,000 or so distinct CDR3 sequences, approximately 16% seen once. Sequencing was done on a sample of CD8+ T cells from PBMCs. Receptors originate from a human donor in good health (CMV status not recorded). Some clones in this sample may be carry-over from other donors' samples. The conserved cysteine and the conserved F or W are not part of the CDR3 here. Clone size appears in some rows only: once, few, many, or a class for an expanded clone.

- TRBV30 AWSEGHSYEQY
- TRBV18 ASSPRRGLFPYEQY
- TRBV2 ASTLAPSTSIKGYT
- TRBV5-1 ASTDGVLSYNEQF
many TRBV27 ASSLTDNQPQH
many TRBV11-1 ASSKRAGTEAF
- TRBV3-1 ASSQEENTGELF
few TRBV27 ASSLWEGMKELF
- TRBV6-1 ASSDGTNYGYT
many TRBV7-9 ASSLGGGDSDGYT
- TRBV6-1 ASSRGQGRETQY
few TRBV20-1 SASGRPNTEAF
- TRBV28 ASSLLMGGEDTEAF
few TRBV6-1 ASSEGVAGGDEQF
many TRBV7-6 ASSLIRADNSPLH